One and the same sample provided the 18 T cell receptor beta chains below, sequenced in a study of blood T cell repertoires in COVID-19. Repertoires were generated with immunoSEQ multiplex PCR, while TCRdb's copy carries only in-frame clones and drops some. Of 64,000 or so clones in the sample, just over 85% were seen once. The specimen was peripheral blood. Receptor source: a middle-aged man with acute or convalescent COVID-19.

The chain combines TRBV2 with TRBJ1-5; possibly TRBD1 for D (5 bases). Germline CDR1 SNHLY, CDR2 FYNNEI. V dropped 4 bases and J dropped 6 bases, with 10 bases sitting between them. This CDR3 contains 13 residues. CDR3 nucleotides: TGTGCCAGCAGTGGGATCGGGGGTCAGCCCCAGCATTTT. Translation gives CASSGIGGQPQHF.

The chain recombines TRBV2 with TRBJ2-2, with a possible D match to TRBD1 (6 bases). This CDR3 contains 15 residues. The germline V gene encodes CDR1 SNHLY and CDR2 FYNNEI. V lost 6 bases, J lost 6 bases, and 17 bases lay in between. The CDR3 is CASRSGAGVSGELFF. The CDR3 coding sequence is TGTGCCAGCAGGTCAGGGGCCGGGGTATCCGGGGAGCTGTTTTTT.

The chain joins TRBV6-6 to TRBJ1-1, with 8 bases fitting TRBD1. CDR1 and CDR2 (germline): MNHNY, SVGAGI (reference sequence). This CDR3 contains 15 residues. Trimming took 11 bases from V and 0 from J; bases not matched to a gene: 11. The CDR3 spells CAVRQGLWMNTEAFF. The CDR3 DNA reads as TGTGCCGTCCGACAGGGGCTCTGGATGAACACTGAAGCTTTCTTT.

The chain carries TRBV29-1 and TRBJ1-1, with a weak D call TRBD1 (6 bases). This CDR3 comprises 14 residues. The V gene's germline CDR1 is SQVTM and CDR2 ANQGSEA. V lost 8 bases and J 1 base, leaving 17 bases between the germline ends. The CDR3 region has the DNA TGCAGCTTAAGGACCGGGACAACGAACACTGAAGCTTTCTTT. Amino acid sequence: CSLRTGTTNTEAFF.

The DNA of the CDR3 is TGTGCCAGCAGTCAGGTCGGGGGGATAGTACCTCTCCACTTT. This encodes CASSQVGGIVPLHF. The chain combines TRBV6-5 with TRBJ1-6; possible D gene TRBD1, 5 bases. The length of the CDR3 is 14 residues. The V and J ends lost 5 bases and 16 bases respectively, with 21 bases between them. The germline gives CDR1 MNHEY, CDR2 SVGAGI.

This chain connects TRBV24-1 to TRBJ2-1; 9 bases align to TRBD1. V lost 4 bases and J lost 5; bases outside the gene matches: 8. The CDR3 sequence is 16 residues long. Germline-derived CDR1 and CDR2 are KGHDR and SFDVKD. The CDR3 is CATSDLPGQGDNEQFF. CDR3 sequence (DNA): TGTGCCACCAGTGACCTACCGGGACAGGGAGACAATGAGCAGTTCTTC.

Here the CDR3 reads CASEGQTGDTEAFF. The DNA for the CDR3 is TGTGCCAGCGAGGGACAAACGGGCGACACTGAAGCTTTCTTT. The chain has TRBV19 and TRBJ1-1, with D perhaps TRBD1 (6 bases). V gave up 9 bases and J gave up 3 bases, with 17 bases separating them. The CDR3 is made up of 14 amino acids. Germline-derived CDR1 and CDR2 are LNHDA and SQIVND (reference sequence).

This sequence joins TRBV12-5 and TRBJ1-1; D is ambiguous. This CDR3 region has 17 residues. Germline lookup yields CDR1 LGHNT and CDR2 FRNRAP. Between the trimmed V and J ends, which lost 1 base and 5 bases, there was a span of 20 bases. CDR3 amino acids: CASGLALGRGLVTEAFF. The DNA for the CDR3 is TGTGCTAGTGGTTTGGCCCTGGGTAGAGGGCTTGTGACTGAAGCTTTCTTT.

The chain joins TRBV5-4 to TRBJ2-5; 7 bases are shared with TRBD1. Germline CDR1 is SGHNT and CDR2 is YYREEE (reference sequence). The CDR3 runs to 15 residues. Germline trimming cut 0 bases from V and 3 bases from J; bases unmatched to any gene: 5. Written as DNA, the CDR3 is TGTGCCAGCAGCTTGGTGGACACAGGGGAAGAGACCCAGTACTTC. Its protein is CASSLVDTGEETQYF.

This chain joins TRBV2 and TRBJ2-3, with 9 bases lining up with TRBD2. The V gene end was trimmed by 2 bases and the J gene end by 6 bases; junction bases not matched to a gene: 9. Germline values: CDR1 SNHLY, CDR2 FYNNEI. This CDR3 is 16 amino acids long. DNA of the CDR3: TGTGCCAGCAGTGAACGCCTAGCGGGGAAGCAGGATACGCAGTATTTT. It encodes CASSERLAGKQDTQYF. Looking up the rest from reference TRBV2 and TRBJ2-3 gives the full variable domain: EPEVTQTPSHQVTQMGQEVILRCVPISNHLYFYWYRQILGQKVEFLVSFYNNEISEKSEIFDDQFSVERPDGSNFTLKIRSTKLEDSAMYFCASSERLAGKQDTQYFGPGTRLTVL.

This clone is a singleton in its sample. The rearrangement links TRBV11-2 to TRBJ2-6; weak D call: TRBD2 (5 bases). V dropped 1 base and J dropped 5 bases, with 18 bases sitting between them. This CDR3 has 18 residues. Germline V CDR1 and CDR2: SGHAT, FQNNGV. The CDR3 coding sequence is TGTGCCAGCAGCTTAGGCTTTGGAGGACCCGGCCGGGCCAACGTCCTGACTTTC. Its protein is CASSLGFGGPGRANVLTF. The full variable domain, in which reference TRBV11-2 and TRBJ2-6 provide the parts outside the CDR3, is EAGVAQSPRYKIIEKRQSVAFWCNPISGHATLYWYQQILGQGPKLLIQFQNNGVVDDSQLPKDRFSAERLKGVDSTLKIQPAKLEDSAVYLCASSLGFGGPGRANVLTFGAGSRLTVL.

This chain connects TRBV6-5 to TRBJ1-2; no definite D call. The CDR3 is 13 amino acids. Germline values: CDR1 MNHEY, CDR2 SVGAGI. Trimming shortened V by 3 bases and J by 4 bases, and 9 bases separated the two germline ends. CDR3 nucleotide sequence: TGTGCCAGCAGTTATAGCCAGCTCTATGGCTACACCTTC. Translated: CASSYSQLYGYTF.

The chain is built from TRBV30 and TRBJ2-7; D is uncertain. This CDR3 comprises 12 residues. Germline CDR1 is GTSNPN and CDR2 is SVGIG (reference sequence). Trimming took 5 bases from V and 5 from J, leaving 13 bases between them. CDR3 sequence reads: CAWLENEDEQYF. The CDR3 DNA reads as TGTGCCTGGTTGGAGAATGAGGACGAGCAGTACTTC.

The rearrangement joins TRBV27 to TRBJ1-3; D possibly corresponds to TRBD1 (6 bases). The CDR3 loop spans 14 amino acids. V was trimmed by 9 bases and J by 4 bases, leaving 16 bases between them. The germline V gene encodes CDR1 MNHEY and CDR2 SMNVEV (reference sequence). In nucleotides, the CDR3 is TGTGCCAGTAGGACAGCCGGAGAGGGAAACACCATATATTTT. Translation: CASRTAGEGNTIYF.

The V call is TRBV2, the J call TRBJ2-2; TRBD2 aligns across 12 bases. V lost 1 base and J lost 7; bases outside the gene matches: 4. CDR3 length equals 16 residues. The germline gives CDR1 SNHLY, CDR2 FYNNEI. This chain's CDR3 is CASSEGTSGVHGELFF. As DNA, the CDR3 is TGTGCCAGCAGTGAAGGGACTAGCGGGGTCCACGGGGAGCTGTTTTTT.

The chain recombines TRBV2 with TRBJ2-7, with 8 bases aligning to TRBD2. In germline, CDR1 is SNHLY, CDR2 FYNNEI. After removal of 10 bases from V and 7 bases from J, the junction contained 6 bases not matched to a gene. The CDR3 consists of 11 residues. CDR3 bases: TGTGCCACGGACGGGAGGGGGGAGCAGTACTTC. Encoded protein: CATDGRGEQYF.

This clone came up once. V is TRBV30 and J is TRBJ1-1; D is perhaps TRBD1 (6 bases). V lost 7 bases, J lost 2 bases, and 17 bases lay in between. From germline, CDR1 is GTSNPN and CDR2 SVGIG (reference sequence). There are 14 residues in the CDR3. CDR3: CAFKGGAGNTEAFF. The CDR3 nucleotides are TGTGCCTTTAAGGGGGGGGCGGGAAACACTGAAGCTTTCTTT.

This clone was picked up one time. This rearrangement joins TRBV29-1 to TRBJ2-3, with D possibly matching TRBD2 (6 bases). The germline V and J ends were trimmed by 5 bases and 2 bases, with 20 bases remaining between them. From germline, CDR1 is SQVTM and CDR2 ANQGSEA. This CDR3 has 16 amino acids. The CDR3 loop is CSVSARSGYITDTQYF. In DNA, the CDR3 is TGCAGCGTTTCGGCCCGGAGCGGGTATATCACAGATACGCAGTATTTT.